The sequence of this T cell receptor beta chain was determined in a study of cytomegalovirus exposure and HLA in healthy donors (TCRdb year 2017). In the study overall: An earlier analysis of 550 to 700 of the donors reported about 250 Gb of sequence data and 117 million unique TCR beta sequences from about 180 million T cells. The study used immunosequencing to profile the T cell repertoires of around 600 subjects and linked those repertoires to cytomegalovirus serostatus. Across some 400 genotyped donors of the cohort, an average of roughly 230,000 unique TCR beta nucleotide sequences per donor were sequenced, and roughly 18% of those sequences were non-productive. An early release that covered more than 550 HLA-typed donors contained around 300 gigabases of sequencing data and 85 million to 100 million unique TCR sequences. Typing coverage varied by locus: about 620-630 donors for A, B, C, DRB1 and DQB1; under 550 for DQA1; 600 to 610 for DPA1; 450 to 480 for DPB1. Besides the first cohort of 550 to 750 subjects, a separate validation cohort made up of over a hundred different subjects was used. All discovery cohort repertoires had been generated using a single sequencing platform. Among the approximately 400 genotyped donors, around 79% belonged to the genetic ancestry cluster associated with self-reported Caucasian donors. Genome-wide SNP genotypes for about 55% of the roughly 670 donors were used in a later genetic analysis, which treated that subset as a discovery cohort. A handful of DR-DQ haplotypes were handled as single units for association and clustering because linkage in the cohort was strong. Donor age, sex, ethnicity and CMV serostatus were collected together with the repertoire data. Class I and class II HLA loci were covered by the typing at four-digit resolution. The study combined high-throughput TCR immunosequencing, statistical association of individual TCRs with disease status, and machine learning to predict cytomegalovirus infection status. Rather than using new phenotypic data, the later analysis identified candidate immune exposures from TCR beta sequences and from how often those sequences occurred across donors. An earlier analysis of roughly 580 of the donors used high-throughput TCR beta sequencing to judge whether each TCR beta V gene segment behaved as functional or pseudogenic. To study patterns of TCR occurrence, a later analysis re-analyzed previously published TCR beta repertoires from several hundred donors and added high-resolution HLA genotyping. The aim of the study was to test whether cataloging public T cell receptors could identify signatures of past pathogen exposure. The research as a whole found: HLA typing was unavailable for some donors at each locus, so association tests used only the typed subset. Correlated functional status among segregating V segments might reflect linkage disequilibrium, but an unknown experimental factor could not be ruled out. Presence/absence analyses assumed roughly uniform sequencing depth across donors, an assumption that may not hold. In a later analysis, the rate of TCR association differed among HLA loci, with DRB1 alleles having the most associated TCRs and HLA-C alleles having the fewest. In a later analysis, 16,951 TCR beta sequences were associated with specific HLA alleles at a false discovery rate of 0.05. In this cohort, only TCR beta chains were sequenced, and detectable features were limited by the absence of alpha or paired-chain data. A further reported finding was that TCR beta sequences accurately predicted the HLA-A and HLA-B alleles for most subjects in the first cohort. According to the authors, the approach could potentially be generalized to other disease states and immunological phenotypes. In a later analysis, most CMV-associated TCR beta chains were found to appear HLA-restricted, with HLA associations seemingly driven largely by CMV exposure. Broadly in line with IMGT annotations, most TCR beta V segments showed up in productive rearrangements about 87% or about 30% of the time in an earlier analysis of around 600 of the donors. In a later genetic analysis, fewer N-insertions in productive TCRs were reported among donors in an Asian-associated ancestry cluster than the roughly 700-donor mean. In a later analysis, HLA-associated TCR beta chains showed more clonal expansion and lower generation probabilities than non-associated chains that were equally common. The study gave a list of 150 to 200 TCR beta chains associated with cytomegalovirus. While some public TCRs were present in many individuals, most TCR sequences turned up only very rarely across donors. CMV serostatus was the only immune exposure information available for the cohort. Assigning TCR associations to individual alleles was difficult when HLA alleles, especially DR and DQ, strongly co-occurred. In both the original and validation cohorts, the classifier was reported to diagnose cytomegalovirus status with high specificity and sensitivity. According to a later analysis, parvovirus B19, influenza, CMV and Epstein-Barr virus appeared linked to several top co-occurrence clusters. A group of highly shared sequence variants was considered likely to be a technical artifact of the sequencing pipeline. A few of the identified cytomegalovirus-associated TCR beta chains were confirmed in vitro to be specific for cytomegalovirus antigens. Because counts were too low, some 17 rarely observed V segments, including chromosome 9 orphons, were left out of the earlier analysis of over 550 of the donors. In a later genetic analysis, a missense DCLRE1C variant was associated with V-gene and J-gene trimming of TCR beta chains, and the association was replicated in an independent cohort.

Details on this clone: Which antigen it targets is not known. The sample holds no much larger clone one base away, and base qualities are not on file.

Libraries were prepared through the immunoSEQ multiplex PCR assay. A mixture of 60 forward primers for TCR Vbeta segments and 13 reverse primers for TCR Jbeta segments was used in the multiplex PCR. A multiplex PCR assay on genomic DNA amplified the CDR3 region of rearranged TCR beta genes. Amplified TCR beta libraries were sequenced as 87-base-pair reads on the Illumina HiSeq System. As for how the authors treated the data: A later analysis counted 75 million to 100 million unique TCR beta chains across the 550 to 750 repertoires, and some 11 million of these chains were shared by at least two donors. To remove PCR and sequencing errors, raw reads were error-corrected and collapsed into unique sequences using a nearest-neighbor algorithm that merged closely related sequences. Alignment of CDR3 sequences to IMGT reference sequences was used to assign V, D and J gene segments. For a sequence to be retained, at least a six-nucleotide match to both a V gene segment and a J gene segment was required. Rearrangements were called productive when the CDR3 lacked stop codons and stayed in frame with V and J; all others were non-productive. CDR3 was defined according to IMGT convention as the region running from the second conserved V-encoded cysteine to the conserved J-encoded phenylalanine. The earlier analysis of 500 to 750 of the donors excluded any sequence lacking an unambiguous match to a single V gene segment. An earlier analysis of a few hundred of the donors classified V segments as functional when productive rearrangements were above 56.7% and as segregating when the standard deviation between donors was above 5%. A statistical classification framework was built for diagnosing cytomegalovirus status from the catalog of TCR beta chain sequences. In a later analysis, TCR nucleotide sequences were compared against IMGT/GENE-DB human TR gene sequences so that V and J genes could be assigned. Using the TCRdist pipeline, a later analysis assigned CDR3 sequences along with most-parsimonious VDJ recombination scenarios. A later analysis defined each TCR beta chain by its CDR3 amino acid sequence plus V-gene family, and excluded reads lacking a unique V-gene family. In a later analysis, fewer than 650 highly shared, low-generation-probability nucleotide sequences were removed to address suspected cross-contamination and a sequencing artifact. For each public chain, a later analysis derived a clonal expansion index from normalized ranks of inferred template counts within each repertoire. In a later analysis, generation probabilities were computed with a VDJ recombination model fitted to out-of-frame rearrangements, and the resulting probabilities were checked against IGoR. Hypergeometric tests were used in a later analysis to score TCR-TCR, TCR-HLA and TCR-CMV co-occurrence, with a repertoire-size bias correction applied to the TCR pairs. To estimate false discovery rates, a later analysis permuted the HLA or CMV assignments 20 times. In a later analysis, co-occurring TCRs were grouped using DBSCAN, and TCRdist sequence similarity was added for clustering within HLA-allele-positive subsets. Co-occurrence clustering excluded repertoires with fewer than 30,000 or more than 120,000 public chains, plus five with anomalous nucleotide sharing. Entries here come from immuneACCESS through TCRdb and include only in-frame sequences with V and J called. Some clones fail to appear in such tables; in the studies checked, an unresolved V gene covers under half of the shortfall, and the cause of the remainder is unknown. V and J calls plus clone size are reproduced from that table; the DNA served to infer D and trimming. This sample lists 150,000 or so clones; roughly 70% were detected once. The top ten hold under 2.5% of the sample.

The cohort consisted of hundreds of healthy bone marrow donors. All cohort members were sampled while nominally healthy, although unrecorded immune exposures were likely present. The donor tested CMV seropositive and was one of the 289 seropositive cohort members. A peripheral blood sample was provided by each donor, and peripheral blood mononuclear cells were used for TCR beta sequencing. The Qiagen DNeasy Blood Extraction Kit was used to extract genomic DNA from the blood cell samples. This TCR came from a woman aged 55-70 years in good health and CMV-seropositive. Sequencing used PBMCs.

The bases are TGCGCCAGCAGCTTGAGGAGCGGGGGCGATGAGCAGTTCTTC. It translates to CASSLRSGGDEQFF. The chain is encoded by TRBV5-1 joined to TRBJ2-1; 8 nucleotides in the junction match TRBD2. The CDR3 starts with the cysteine, ends with the phenylalanine, and has 14 residues. The sequence is cut down to CDR3 DNA, 42 bases in frame from base 1. For this chain, trimming is 1 base at the V end and 8 bases at the J end, and the number of junction bases without a gene match is 5. CDR1 SGHRS and CDR2 YFSETQ were looked up in the germline V gene.